This is a list of T cell receptor beta chains from one sample in a study of radiation and T cells in renal cell carcinoma. The method was immunoSEQ multiplex PCR; TCRdb's version includes in-frame clones alone and lacks a portion of them. The sample carries tens of thousands of clones, 89% recorded once. The material sequenced was blood, taken from a patient whose treatment included radiotherapy and nephrectomy. The receptors come from a woman aged 70-85 years with renal cell carcinoma. The CDR3 runs from the conserved cysteine through the conserved F or W. The order of the fields is V gene, J gene, CDR3 protein.

>TRBV27|TRBJ2-7
CAPGGTAYEQYF
>TRBV5-8|TRBJ2-1
CASSPGLGNEQFF
>TRBV7-2|TRBJ1-4
CASSLDGQVAEKLFF
>TRBV5-5|TRBJ1-2
CASSFQGPYGYTF
>TRBV6-6|TRBJ2-4
CASSLSRRTKNIQYF
>TRBV7-8|TRBJ2-1
CASSLELAGGFSYNEQFF
>TRBV6-5|TRBJ2-5
CASSPLAGPGTQYF
>TRBV5-1|TRBJ2-3
CASSLGGGASTDTQYF
>TRBV6-5|TRBJ1-5
CASSYGGSSNQPQHF
>TRBV7-8|TRBJ1-2
CASSLAATGEAYGYTF
>TRBV11-3|TRBJ2-3
CASSLDRTRAGTDTQYF
>TRBV7-2|TRBJ2-5
CASSLAPGQETQYF
>TRBV11-3|TRBJ2-3
CASSLDDIRNTQYF